Given below is one TCR beta chain in context. Its antigen is undetermined. Researchers ran the PCR with 60 Vbeta and 13 Jbeta primers. This table comes from immunoSEQ multiplex PCR, and its TCRdb copy is limited to in-frame clones, with some not included. This table holds approximately 170,000 clones, more than 60% found once. Healthy individuals who donated bone marrow served as the donors. There were likely unrecorded immune exposures, though donors were nominally healthy when sampled. Germline CDR1 reads MNHEY; CDR2 reads SMNVEV (reference sequence). The CDR3 is 20 amino acids. Trimming took 5 bases from V and 3 from J; bases not matched to a gene: 25. This sample stems from a study of cytomegalovirus exposure and HLA in healthy donors. Study information: Membership in the Caucasian-associated ancestry cluster was found for around 81% of almost 400 genotyped donors.

General study findings and limits: Immune exposure data for these donors was limited to CMV serostatus.

The sequenced sample consisted of PBMCs. The receptor was derived from a woman aged 40 to 55 in good health and CMV-seropositive. The rearrangement uses TRBV27 and TRBJ2-7, with 7 bases that match TRBD1. DNA of the CDR3: TGTGCCAGCAGTCCCGGAAATCGACAGGGCTTGGCCCGTCCGTTCTACGAGCAGTACTTC. It encodes CASSPGNRQGLARPFYEQYF.